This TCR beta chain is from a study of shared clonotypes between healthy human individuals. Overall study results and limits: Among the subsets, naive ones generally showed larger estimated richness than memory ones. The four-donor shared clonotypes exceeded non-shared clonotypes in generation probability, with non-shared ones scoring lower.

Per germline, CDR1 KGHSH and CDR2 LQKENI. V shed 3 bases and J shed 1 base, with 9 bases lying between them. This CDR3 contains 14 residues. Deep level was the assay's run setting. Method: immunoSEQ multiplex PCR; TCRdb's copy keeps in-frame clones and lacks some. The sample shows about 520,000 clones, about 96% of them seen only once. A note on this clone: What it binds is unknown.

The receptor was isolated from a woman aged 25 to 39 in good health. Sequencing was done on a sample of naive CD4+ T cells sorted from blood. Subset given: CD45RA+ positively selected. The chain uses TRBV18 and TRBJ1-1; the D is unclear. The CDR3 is CASSPLEANTEAFF. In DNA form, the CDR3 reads TGTGCCAGCTCACCCCTAGAAGCGAACACTGAAGCTTTCTTT. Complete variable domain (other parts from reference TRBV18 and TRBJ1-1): NAGVMQNPRHLVRRRGQEARLRCSPMKGHSHVYWYRQLPEEGLKFMVYLQKENIIDESGMPKERFSAEFPKEGPSILRIQQVVRGDSAAYFCASSPLEANTEAFFGQGTRLTVV.